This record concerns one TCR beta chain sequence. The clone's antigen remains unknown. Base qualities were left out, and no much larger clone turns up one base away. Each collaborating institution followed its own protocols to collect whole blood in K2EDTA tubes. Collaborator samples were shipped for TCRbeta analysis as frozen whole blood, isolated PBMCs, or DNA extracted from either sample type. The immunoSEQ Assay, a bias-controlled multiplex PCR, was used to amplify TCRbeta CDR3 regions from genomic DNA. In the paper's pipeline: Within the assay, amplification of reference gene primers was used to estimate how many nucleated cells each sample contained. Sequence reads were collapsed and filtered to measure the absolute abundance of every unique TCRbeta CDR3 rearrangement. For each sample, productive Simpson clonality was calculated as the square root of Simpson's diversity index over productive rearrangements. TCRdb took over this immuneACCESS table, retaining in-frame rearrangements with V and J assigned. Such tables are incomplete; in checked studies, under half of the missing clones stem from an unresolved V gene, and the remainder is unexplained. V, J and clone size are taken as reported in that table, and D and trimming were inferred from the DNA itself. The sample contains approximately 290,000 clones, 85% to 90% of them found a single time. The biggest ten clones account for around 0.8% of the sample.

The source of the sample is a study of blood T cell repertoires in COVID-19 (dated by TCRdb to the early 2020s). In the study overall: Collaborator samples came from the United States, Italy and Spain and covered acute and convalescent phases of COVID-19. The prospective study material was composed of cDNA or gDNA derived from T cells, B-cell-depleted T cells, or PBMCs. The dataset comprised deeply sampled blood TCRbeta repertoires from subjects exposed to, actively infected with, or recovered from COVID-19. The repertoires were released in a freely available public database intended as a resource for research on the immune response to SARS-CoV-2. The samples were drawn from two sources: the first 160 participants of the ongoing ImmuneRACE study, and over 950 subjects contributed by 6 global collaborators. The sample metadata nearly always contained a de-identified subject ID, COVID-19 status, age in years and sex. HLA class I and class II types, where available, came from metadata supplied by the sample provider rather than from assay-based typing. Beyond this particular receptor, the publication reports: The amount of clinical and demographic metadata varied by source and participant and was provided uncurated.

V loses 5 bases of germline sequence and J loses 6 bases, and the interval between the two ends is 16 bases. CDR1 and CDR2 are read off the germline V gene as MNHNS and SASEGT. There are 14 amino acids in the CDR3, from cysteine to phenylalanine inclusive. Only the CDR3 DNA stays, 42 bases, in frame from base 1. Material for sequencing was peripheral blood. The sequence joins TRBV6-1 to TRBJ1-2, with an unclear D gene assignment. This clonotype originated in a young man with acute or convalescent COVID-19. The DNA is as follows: TGTGCCAGCAGTCTAGCCAGAAACAAAGATGGCTACACCTTC. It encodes CASSLARNKDGYTF.